This TCR beta chain was observed in a study of blood T cell repertoires in COVID-19. CDR1 and CDR2 (germline): KGHDR, SFDVKD. V lost 5 bases and J lost 1, with 13 bases in between. The CDR3 length is 16 residues. The table came from immunoSEQ multiplex PCR; TCRdb's copy has only in-frame clones and leaves some out. This sample has fewer than 45,000 clones, with 91% found just once. The chain uses TRBV24-1 and TRBJ2-2; D is perhaps TRBD1 (5 bases). The TCR originated in a woman in her twenties or thirties in a cohort sampled during active COVID-19. Sequenced sample: peripheral blood. The CDR3 DNA reads as TGTGCCACCAGTGCCGAAGGCAGGGTGAACACCGGGGAGCTGTTTTTT. Residues: CATSAEGRVNTGELFF.